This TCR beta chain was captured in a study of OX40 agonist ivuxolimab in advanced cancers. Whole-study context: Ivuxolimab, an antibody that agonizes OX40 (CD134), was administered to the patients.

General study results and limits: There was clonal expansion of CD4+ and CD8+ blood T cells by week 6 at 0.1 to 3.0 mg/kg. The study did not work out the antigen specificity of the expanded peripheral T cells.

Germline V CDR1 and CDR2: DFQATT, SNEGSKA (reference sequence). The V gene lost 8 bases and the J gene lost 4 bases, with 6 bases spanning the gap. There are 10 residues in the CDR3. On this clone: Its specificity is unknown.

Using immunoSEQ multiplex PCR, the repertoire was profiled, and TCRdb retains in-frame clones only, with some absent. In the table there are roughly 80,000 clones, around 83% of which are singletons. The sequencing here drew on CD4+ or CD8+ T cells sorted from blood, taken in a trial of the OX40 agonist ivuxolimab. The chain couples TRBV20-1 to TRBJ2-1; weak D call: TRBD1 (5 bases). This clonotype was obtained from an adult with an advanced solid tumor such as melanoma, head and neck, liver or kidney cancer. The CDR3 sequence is CSPGYNEQFF. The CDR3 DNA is TGCAGTCCAGGGTACAATGAGCAGTTCTTC.